The subject of this entry is one TCR beta chain. Antigen: not known. This sample is drawn from a study of blood T cells in healthy people across ages. Approximately 10 milliliters was the volume of peripheral blood drawn from each donor. The total RNA that was extracted per sample amounted to at least 5.5 micrograms. A second PCR, run for about 6 to 11 cycles, used a sample-barcoded 5' primer plus a J-beta primer mix. TCRdb independently ran MiXCR on the 5' RACE reads; one entry per CDR3 protein. The sample includes over 1,500,000 distinct CDR3 sequences, roughly 43% seen only once; the top ten take about 23%. Study results and limitations: Diversity of TCR beta per million T cells declined in a roughly linear way with age. Long-lived donors had more naive CD4+ cells and higher diversity than aged donors.

The sequenced sample was blood. The source is a human donor in good health.

CDR3 DNA: TGTGCCAGCAGCTTTGTTCCGGAGGATCAGCCCCAGCATTTT. This gives the protein CASSFVPEDQPQHF. This chain links TRBV7-2 with TRBJ1-5; D gene uncertain. The CDR3 has 14 residues. The ends were cut back, 3 bases at V and 5 bases at J, with 11 bases in the middle. The germline V gene has CDR1 SGHTA and CDR2 FQGNSA.